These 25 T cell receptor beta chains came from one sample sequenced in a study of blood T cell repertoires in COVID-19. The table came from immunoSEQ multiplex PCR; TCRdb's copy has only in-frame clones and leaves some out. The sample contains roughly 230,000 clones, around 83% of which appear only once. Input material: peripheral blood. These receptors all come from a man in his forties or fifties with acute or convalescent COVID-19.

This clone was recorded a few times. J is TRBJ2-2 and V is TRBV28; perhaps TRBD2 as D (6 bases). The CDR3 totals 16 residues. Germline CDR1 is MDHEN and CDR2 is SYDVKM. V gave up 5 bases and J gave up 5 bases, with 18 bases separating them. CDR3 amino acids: CASSRAGAGFTGELFF. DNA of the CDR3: TGTGCCAGCAGTCGCGCTGGTGCGGGGTTTACCGGGGAGCTGTTTTTT.

For the CDR3, the DNA is TGTGCCATCAGTGTTGACAGCCGACCCAATGAAAAACTGTTTTTT. It yields the protein CAISVDSRPNEKLFF. This chain joins TRBV10-3 and TRBJ1-4; tentative D call: TRBD1 (5 bases). Germline V gives CDR1 ENHRY, CDR2 SYGVKD. V shed 4 bases and J shed 5 bases, with 14 bases lying between them. CDR3 length: 15 residues.

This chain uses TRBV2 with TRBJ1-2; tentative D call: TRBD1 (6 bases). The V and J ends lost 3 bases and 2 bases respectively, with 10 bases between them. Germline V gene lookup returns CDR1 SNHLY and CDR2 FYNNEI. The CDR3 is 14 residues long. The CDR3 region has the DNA TGTGCCAGCAGTGACAGGGGAACCAACTATGGCTACACCTTC. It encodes CASSDRGTNYGYTF. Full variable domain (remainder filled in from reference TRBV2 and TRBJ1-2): EPEVTQTPSHQVTQMGQEVILRCVPISNHLYFYWYRQILGQKVEFLVSFYNNEISEKSEIFDDQFSVERPDGSNFTLKIRSTKLEDSAMYFCASSDRGTNYGYTFGSGTRLTVV.

CDR3 bases: TGTGCCAGCTCACCTGACAGGGGCGCCACTGAAGCTTTCTTT. Encoded protein: CASSPDRGATEAFF. This chain joins TRBV18 and TRBJ1-1; TRBD1 matches at 8 bases. CDR1 and CDR2 (germline): KGHSH, LQKENI. The CDR3 extends over 14 amino acids. V lost 3 bases, J lost 4 bases, and 4 bases stayed unmatched.

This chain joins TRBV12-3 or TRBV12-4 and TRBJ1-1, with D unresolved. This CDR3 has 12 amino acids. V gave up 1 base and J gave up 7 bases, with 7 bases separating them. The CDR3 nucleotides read TGTGCCAGCAGTTTAGGGGCGGGTGAAGCTTTCTTT. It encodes CASSLGAGEAFF.

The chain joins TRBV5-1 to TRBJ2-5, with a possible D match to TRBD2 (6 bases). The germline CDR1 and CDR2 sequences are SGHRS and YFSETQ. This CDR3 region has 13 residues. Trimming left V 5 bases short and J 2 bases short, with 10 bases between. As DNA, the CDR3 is TGCGCCAGCAGTAATGCGGGACAAGAGACCCAGTACTTC. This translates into CASSNAGQETQYF.

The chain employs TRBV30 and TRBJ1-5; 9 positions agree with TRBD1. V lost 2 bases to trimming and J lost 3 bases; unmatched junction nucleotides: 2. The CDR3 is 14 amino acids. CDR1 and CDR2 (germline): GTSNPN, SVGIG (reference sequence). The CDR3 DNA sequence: TGTGCCTGGAGTAGGACAGGGGACAATCAGCCCCAGCATTTT. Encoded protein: CAWSRTGDNQPQHF.

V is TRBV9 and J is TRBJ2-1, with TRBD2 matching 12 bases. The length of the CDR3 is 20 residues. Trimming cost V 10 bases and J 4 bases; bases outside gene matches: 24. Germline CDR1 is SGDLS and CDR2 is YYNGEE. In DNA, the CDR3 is TGTGCCCGCCGCGTCGGGGCTAGCGGGGGGGGTGGGCCGGCTTACAATGAGCAGTTCTTC. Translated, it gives CARRVGASGGGGPAYNEQFF. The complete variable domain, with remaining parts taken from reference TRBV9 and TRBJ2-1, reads DSGVTQTPKHLITATGQRVTLRCSPRSGDLSVYWYQQSLDQGLQFLIQYYNGEERAKGNILERFSAQQFPDLHSELNLSSLELGDSALYFCARRVGASGGGGPAYNEQFFGPGTRLTVL.

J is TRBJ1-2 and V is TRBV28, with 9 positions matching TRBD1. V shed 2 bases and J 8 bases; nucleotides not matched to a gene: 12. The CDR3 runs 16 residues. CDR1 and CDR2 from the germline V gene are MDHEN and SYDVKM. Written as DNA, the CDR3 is TGTGCCAGCAGTTTAAAAGCGGGACAGGGACCGCGCGGCTACACCTTC. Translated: CASSLKAGQGPRGYTF.

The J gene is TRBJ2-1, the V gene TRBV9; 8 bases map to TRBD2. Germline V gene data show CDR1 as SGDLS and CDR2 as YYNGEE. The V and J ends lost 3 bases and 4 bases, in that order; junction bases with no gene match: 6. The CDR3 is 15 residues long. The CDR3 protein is CASSEGVAGYNEQFF. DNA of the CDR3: TGTGCCAGCAGCGAGGGGGTAGCGGGGTACAATGAGCAGTTCTTC.

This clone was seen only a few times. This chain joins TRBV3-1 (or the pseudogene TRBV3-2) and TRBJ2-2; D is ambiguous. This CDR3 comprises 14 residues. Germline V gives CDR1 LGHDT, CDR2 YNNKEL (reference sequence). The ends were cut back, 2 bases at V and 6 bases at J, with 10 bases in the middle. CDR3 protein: CASSQLTLPGELFF. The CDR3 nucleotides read TGTGCCAGCAGCCAACTAACCCTTCCCGGGGAGCTGTTTTTT.

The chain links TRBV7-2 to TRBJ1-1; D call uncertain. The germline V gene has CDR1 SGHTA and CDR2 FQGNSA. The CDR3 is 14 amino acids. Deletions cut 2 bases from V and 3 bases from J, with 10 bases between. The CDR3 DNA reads TGTGCCAGCAGCTTACTGCTAGAGTACACTGAAGCTTTCTTT. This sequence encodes CASSLLLEYTEAFF.

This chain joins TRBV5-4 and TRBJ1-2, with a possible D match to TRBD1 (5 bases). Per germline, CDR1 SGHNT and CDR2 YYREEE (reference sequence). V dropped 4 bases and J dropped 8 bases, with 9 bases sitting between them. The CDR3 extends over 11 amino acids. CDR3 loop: CASSTGGGYTF. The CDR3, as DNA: TGTGCCAGCAGCACGGGGGGGGGCTACACCTTC.

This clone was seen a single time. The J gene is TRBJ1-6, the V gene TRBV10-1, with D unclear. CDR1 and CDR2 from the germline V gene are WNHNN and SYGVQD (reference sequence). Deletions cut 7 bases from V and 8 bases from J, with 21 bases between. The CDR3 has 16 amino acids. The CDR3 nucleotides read TGCGCCAGCAAAATTGAAAGCAAATCGCAAGATTCACCCCTCCACTTT. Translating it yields CASKIESKSQDSPLHF.

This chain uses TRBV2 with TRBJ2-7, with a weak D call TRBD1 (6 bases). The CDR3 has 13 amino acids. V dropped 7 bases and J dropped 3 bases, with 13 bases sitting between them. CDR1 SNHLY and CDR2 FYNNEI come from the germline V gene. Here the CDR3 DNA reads TGTGCCAGCATGGGGGCCGAACTCTACGAGCAGTACTTC. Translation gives CASMGAELYEQYF.

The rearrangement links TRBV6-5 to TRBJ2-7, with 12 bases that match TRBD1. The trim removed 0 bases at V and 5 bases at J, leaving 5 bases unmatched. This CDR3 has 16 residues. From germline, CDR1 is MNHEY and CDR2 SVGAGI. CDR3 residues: CASSYSGQGANNEQYF. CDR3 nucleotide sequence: TGTGCCAGCAGTTACTCGGGACAGGGGGCGAACAACGAGCAGTACTTC.

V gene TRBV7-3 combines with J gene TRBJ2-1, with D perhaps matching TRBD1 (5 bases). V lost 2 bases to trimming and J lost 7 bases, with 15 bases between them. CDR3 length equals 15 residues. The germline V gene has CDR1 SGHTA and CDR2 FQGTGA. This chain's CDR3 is CASSLGAGIINEQFF. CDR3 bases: TGTGCCAGCAGCTTAGGTGCAGGGATAATTAATGAGCAGTTCTTC.

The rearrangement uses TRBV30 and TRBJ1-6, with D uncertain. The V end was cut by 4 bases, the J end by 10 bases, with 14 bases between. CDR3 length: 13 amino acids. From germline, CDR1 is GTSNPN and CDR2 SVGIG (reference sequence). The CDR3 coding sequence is TGTGCCTGGAATCCTGGATCAGGATCACCCCTCCACTTT. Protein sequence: CAWNPGSGSPLHF. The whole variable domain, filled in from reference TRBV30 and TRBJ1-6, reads SQTIHQWPATLVQPVGSPLSLECTVEGTSNPNLYWYRQAAGRGLQLLFYSVGIGQISSEVPQNLSASRPQDRQFILSSKKLLLSDSGFYLCAWNPGSGSPLHFGNGTRLTVT.

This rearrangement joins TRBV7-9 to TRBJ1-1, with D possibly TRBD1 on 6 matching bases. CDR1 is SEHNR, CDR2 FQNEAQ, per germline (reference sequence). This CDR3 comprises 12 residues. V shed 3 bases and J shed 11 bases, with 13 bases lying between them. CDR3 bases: TGTGCCAGCAGCTTGGAGGAGGGGGGGGCTTTCTTT. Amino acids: CASSLEEGGAFF.

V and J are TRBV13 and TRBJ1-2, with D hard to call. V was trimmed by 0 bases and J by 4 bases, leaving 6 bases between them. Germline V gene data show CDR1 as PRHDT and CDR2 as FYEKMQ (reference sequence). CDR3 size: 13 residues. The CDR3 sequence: CASSLGQFYGYTF. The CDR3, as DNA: TGTGCCAGCAGCTTAGGGCAGTTCTATGGCTACACCTTC. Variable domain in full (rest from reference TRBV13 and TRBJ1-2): AAGVIQSPRHLIKEKRETATLKCYPIPRHDTVYWYQQGPGQDPQFLISFYEKMQSDKGSIPDRFSAQQFSDYHSELNMSSLELGDSALYFCASSLGQFYGYTFGSGTRLTVV.

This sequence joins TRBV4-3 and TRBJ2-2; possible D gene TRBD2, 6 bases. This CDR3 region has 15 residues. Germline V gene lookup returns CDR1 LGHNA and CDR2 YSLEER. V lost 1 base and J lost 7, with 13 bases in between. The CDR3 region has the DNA TGCGCCAGCAGCCAAGTCGGGGGTCAAAGCGGGGAGCTGTTTTTT. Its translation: CASSQVGGQSGELFF.

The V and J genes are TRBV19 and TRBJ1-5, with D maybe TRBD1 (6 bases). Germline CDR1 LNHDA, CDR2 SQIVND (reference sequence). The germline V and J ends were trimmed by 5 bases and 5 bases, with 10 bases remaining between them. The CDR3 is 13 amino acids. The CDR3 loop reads CASSDRPDQPQHF. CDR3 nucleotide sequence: TGTGCCAGTAGTGACAGGCCTGATCAGCCCCAGCATTTT.

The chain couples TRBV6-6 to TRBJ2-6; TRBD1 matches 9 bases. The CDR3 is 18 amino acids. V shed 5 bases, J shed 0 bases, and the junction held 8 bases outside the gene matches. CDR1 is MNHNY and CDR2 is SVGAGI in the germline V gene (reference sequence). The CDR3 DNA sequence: TGTGCCAGCAGTCCAACCGGACAGGGGAGCTCTGGGGCCAACGTCCTGACTTTC. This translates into CASSPTGQGSSGANVLTF.

CDR3 loop: CASSATSKPPDTQYF. The CDR3 DNA sequence: TGTGCCAGCAGCGCGACTAGCAAGCCCCCGGATACGCAGTATTTT. The chain is built from TRBV6-5 and TRBJ2-3, with 7 bases aligning to TRBD2. CDR3 length equals 15 residues. The ends lost 6 bases at V and 6 bases at J; junction bases unmatched: 12. Germline CDR1 and CDR2: MNHEY and SVGAGI.

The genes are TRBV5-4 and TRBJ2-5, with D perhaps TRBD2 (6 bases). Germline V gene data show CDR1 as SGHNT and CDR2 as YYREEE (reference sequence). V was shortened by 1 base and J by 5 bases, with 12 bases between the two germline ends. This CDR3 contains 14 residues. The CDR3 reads CASSLTSPAETQYF. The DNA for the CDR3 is TGTGCCAGCAGCTTGACTAGCCCGGCGGAGACCCAGTACTTC. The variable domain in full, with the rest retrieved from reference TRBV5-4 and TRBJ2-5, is ETGVTQSPTHLIKTRGQQVTLRCSSQSGHNTVSWYQQALGQGPQFIFQYYREEENGRGNFPPRFSGLQFPNYSSELNVNALELDDSALYLCASSLTSPAETQYFGPGTRLLVL.